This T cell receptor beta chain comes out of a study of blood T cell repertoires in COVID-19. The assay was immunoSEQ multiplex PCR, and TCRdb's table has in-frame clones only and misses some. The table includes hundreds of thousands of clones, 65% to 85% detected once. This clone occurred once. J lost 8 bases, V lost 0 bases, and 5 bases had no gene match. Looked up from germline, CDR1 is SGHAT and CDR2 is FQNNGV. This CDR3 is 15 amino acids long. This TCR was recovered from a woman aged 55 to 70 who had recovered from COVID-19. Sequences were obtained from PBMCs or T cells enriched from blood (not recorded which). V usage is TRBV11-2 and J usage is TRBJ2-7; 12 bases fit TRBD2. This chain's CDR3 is CASSLDSLAGGKQYF. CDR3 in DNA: TGTGCCAGCAGCTTAGATTCTCTAGCGGGGGGGAAGCAGTACTTC.